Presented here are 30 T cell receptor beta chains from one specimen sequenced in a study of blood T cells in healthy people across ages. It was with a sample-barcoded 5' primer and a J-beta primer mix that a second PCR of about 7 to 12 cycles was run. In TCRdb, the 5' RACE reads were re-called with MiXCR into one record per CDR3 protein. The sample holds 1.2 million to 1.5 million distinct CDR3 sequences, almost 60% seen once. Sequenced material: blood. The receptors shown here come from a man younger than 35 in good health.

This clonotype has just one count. CDR3 protein: CASSFWTGEDGNEKLFF. CDR3 in DNA: TGTGCCAGCAGTTTCTGGACAGGGGAGGATGGTAATGAAAAACTGTTTTTT. The V and J genes are TRBV5-6 and TRBJ1-4, with 9 bases identical to TRBD1. The germline V gene encodes CDR1 SGHDT and CDR2 YYEEEE. CDR3 size: 17 residues. The junction had 12 bases not matched to a gene; V was cut back by 5 bases and J by 4 bases.

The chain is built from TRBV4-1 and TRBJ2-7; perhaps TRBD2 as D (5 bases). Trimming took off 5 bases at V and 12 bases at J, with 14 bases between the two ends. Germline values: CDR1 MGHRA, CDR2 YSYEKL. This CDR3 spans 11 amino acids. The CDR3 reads CASSEAETRYF. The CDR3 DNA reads TGCGCCAGCAGCGAAGCGGAGACCCGGTACTTC.

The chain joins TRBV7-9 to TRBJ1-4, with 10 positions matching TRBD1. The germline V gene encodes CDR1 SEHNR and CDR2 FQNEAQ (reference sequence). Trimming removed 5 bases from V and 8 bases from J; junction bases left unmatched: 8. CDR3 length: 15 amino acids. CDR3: CASSPSGQGMEKLFF. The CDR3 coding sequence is TGTGCCAGCAGCCCCTCGGGACAGGGGATGGAAAAACTGTTTTTT.

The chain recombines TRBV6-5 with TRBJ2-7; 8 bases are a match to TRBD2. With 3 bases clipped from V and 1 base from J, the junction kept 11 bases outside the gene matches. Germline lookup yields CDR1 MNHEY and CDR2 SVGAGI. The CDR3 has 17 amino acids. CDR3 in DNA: TGTGCCAGCAGTTATGGAAGGTTACTAGCGGAGTCCTACGAGCAGTACTTC. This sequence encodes CASSYGRLLAESYEQYF.

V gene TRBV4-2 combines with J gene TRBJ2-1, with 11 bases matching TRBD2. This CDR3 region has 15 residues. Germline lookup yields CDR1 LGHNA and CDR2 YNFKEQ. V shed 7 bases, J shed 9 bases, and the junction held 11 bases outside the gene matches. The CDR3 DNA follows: TGTGCCAGCACCGATAGCGGGAGGGAATGGGGTGAGCAGTTCTTC. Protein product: CASTDSGREWGEQFF.

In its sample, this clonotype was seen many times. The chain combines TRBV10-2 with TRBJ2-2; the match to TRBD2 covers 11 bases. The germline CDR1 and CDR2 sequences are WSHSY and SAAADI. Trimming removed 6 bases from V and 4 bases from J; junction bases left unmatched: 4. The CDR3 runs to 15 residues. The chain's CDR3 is CASRLAGGPTGELFF. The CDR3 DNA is TGCGCCAGCAGGCTAGCGGGAGGCCCCACCGGGGAGCTGTTTTTT.

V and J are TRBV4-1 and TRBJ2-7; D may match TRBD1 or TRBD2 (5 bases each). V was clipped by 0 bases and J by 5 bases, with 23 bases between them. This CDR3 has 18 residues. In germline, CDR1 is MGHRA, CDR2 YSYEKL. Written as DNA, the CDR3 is TGCGCCAGCAGCCAAGATTACGGGACCTACTCCTTAAGGAACGAGCAGTACTTC. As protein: CASSQDYGTYSLRNEQYF.

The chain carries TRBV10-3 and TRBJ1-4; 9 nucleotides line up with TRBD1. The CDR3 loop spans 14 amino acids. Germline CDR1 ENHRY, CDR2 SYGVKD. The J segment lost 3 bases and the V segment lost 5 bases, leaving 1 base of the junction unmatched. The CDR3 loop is CAISRDRANEKLFF. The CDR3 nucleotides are TGTGCCATCAGTCGGGACAGGGCTAATGAAAAACTGTTTTTT.

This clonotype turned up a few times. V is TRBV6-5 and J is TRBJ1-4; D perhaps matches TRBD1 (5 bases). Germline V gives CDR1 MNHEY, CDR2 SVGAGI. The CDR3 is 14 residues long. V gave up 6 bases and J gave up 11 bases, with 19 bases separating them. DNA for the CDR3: TGTGCCAGCAGATCGCCCGACAGCTCGCCCAAACTGTTTTTT. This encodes CASRSPDSSPKLFF.

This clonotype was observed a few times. This chain's CDR3 is CSVEDSDYGYTF. The CDR3 nucleotides are TGCAGCGTTGAAGACAGTGACTATGGCTACACCTTC. The chain joins TRBV29-1 to TRBJ1-2; no definite D call. V was clipped by 0 bases and J by 3 bases, with 5 bases between them. CDR1 is SQVTM and CDR2 is ANQGSEA in the germline V gene. The CDR3 is made up of 12 amino acids.

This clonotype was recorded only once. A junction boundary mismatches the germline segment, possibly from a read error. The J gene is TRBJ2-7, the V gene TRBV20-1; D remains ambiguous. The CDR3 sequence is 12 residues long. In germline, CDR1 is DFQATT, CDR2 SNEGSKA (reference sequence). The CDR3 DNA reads TGCAGGGCTAGAGTGGGTGTAGGGGAGCAGTACTTC. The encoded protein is CRARVGVGEQYF.

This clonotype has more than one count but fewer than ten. The CDR3 coding sequence is TGTGCCAGCAGGGCCCGATCCCAAGAGACCCAGTACTTC. It translates to CASRARSQETQYF. V and J are TRBV12-3 or TRBV12-4 and TRBJ2-5; D remains unclear. This CDR3 has 13 amino acids. Between the trimmed V and J ends, which lost 6 bases and 1 base, there was a span of 9 bases.

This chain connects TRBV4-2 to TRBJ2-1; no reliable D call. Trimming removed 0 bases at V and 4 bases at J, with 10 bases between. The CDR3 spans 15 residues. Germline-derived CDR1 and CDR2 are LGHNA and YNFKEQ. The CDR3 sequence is CASSQDGNAYNEQFF. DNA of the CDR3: TGTGCCAGCAGCCAAGATGGGAACGCGTACAATGAGCAGTTCTTC.

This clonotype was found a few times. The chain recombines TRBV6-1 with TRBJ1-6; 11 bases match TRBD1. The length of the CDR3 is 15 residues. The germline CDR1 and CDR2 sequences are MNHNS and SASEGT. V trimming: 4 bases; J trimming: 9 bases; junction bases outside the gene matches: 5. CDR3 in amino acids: CASSVLGQGASPLHF. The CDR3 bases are TGTGCCAGCAGTGTACTAGGACAGGGGGCTTCACCCCTCCACTTT.

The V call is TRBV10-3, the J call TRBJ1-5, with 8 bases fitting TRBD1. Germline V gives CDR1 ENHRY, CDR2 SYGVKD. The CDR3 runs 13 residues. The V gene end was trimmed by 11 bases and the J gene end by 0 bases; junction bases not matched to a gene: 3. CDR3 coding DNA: TGTGCCGTACAGGGGGATAGCAATCAGCCCCAGCATTTT. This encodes CAVQGDSNQPQHF.

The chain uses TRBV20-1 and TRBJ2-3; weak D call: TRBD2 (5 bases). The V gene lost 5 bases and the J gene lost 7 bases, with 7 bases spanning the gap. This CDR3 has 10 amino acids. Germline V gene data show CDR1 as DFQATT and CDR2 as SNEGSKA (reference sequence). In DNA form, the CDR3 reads TGCAGTGCTCGGGGTAATACGCAGTATTTT. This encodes CSARGNTQYF.

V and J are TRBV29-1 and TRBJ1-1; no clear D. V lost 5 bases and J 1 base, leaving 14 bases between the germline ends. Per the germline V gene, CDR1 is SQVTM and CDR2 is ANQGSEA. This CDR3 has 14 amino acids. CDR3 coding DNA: TGCAGCGTTTCACCCTGGCAGACGAACACTGAAGCTTTCTTT. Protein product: CSVSPWQTNTEAFF.

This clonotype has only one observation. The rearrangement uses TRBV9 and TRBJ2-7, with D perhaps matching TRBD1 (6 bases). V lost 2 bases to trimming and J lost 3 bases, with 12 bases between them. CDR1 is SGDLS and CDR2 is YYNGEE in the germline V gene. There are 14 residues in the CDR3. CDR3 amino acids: CASSVGALGYEQYF. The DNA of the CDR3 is TGTGCCAGCAGCGTGGGGGCCCTAGGCTACGAGCAGTACTTC.

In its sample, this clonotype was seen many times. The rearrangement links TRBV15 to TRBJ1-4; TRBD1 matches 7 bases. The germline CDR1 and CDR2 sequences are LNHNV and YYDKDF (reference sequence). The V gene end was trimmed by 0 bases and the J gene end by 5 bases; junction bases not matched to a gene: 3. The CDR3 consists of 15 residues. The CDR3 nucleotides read TGTGCCACCAGCAGAGATGGGACAGAGAATGAAAAACTGTTTTTT. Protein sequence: CATSRDGTENEKLFF.

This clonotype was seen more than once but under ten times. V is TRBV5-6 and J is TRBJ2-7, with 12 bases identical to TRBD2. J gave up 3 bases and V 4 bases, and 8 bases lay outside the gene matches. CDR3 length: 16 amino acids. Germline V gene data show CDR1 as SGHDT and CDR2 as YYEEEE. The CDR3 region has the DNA TGTGCCAGCAGCCCGTTGACTAGCGGGGGTTTCTACGAGCAGTACTTC. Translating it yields CASSPLTSGGFYEQYF.

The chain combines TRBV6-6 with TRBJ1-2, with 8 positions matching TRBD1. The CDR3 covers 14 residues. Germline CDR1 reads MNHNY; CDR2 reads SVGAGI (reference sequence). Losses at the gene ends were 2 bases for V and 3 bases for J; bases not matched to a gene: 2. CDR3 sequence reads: CASSYPTGDYGYTF. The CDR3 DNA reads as TGTGCCAGCAGTTACCCGACAGGGGACTATGGCTACACCTTC.

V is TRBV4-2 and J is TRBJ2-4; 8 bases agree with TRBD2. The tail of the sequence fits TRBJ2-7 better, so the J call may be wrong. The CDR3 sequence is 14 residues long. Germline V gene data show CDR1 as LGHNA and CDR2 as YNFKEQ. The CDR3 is CASSQKAGAGEQYF. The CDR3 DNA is TGTGCCAGCAGCCAAAAAGCGGGAGCTGGCGAGCAGTACTTC.

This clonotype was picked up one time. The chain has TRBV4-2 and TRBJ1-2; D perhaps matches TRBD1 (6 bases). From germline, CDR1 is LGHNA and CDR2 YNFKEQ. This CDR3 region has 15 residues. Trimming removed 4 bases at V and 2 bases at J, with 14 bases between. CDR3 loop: CASSPRTEGNYGYTF. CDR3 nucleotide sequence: TGTGCCAGCAGCCCCCGGACAGAAGGCAACTATGGCTACACCTTC.

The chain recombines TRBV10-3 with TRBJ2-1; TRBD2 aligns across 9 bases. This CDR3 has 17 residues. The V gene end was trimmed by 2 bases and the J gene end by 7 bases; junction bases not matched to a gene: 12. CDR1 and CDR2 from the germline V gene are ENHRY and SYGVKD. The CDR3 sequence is CAISEKVAGARGNEQFF. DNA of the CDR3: TGTGCCATCAGTGAGAAGGTAGCGGGGGCGCGGGGGAATGAGCAGTTCTTC.

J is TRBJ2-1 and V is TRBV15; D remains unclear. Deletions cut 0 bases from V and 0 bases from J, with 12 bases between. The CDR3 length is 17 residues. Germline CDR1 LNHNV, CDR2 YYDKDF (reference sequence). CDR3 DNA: TGTGCCACCAGCAGAGATCGTGATGGGATCTCCTACAATGAGCAGTTCTTC. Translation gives CATSRDRDGISYNEQFF. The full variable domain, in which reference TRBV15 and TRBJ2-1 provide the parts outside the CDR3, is DAMVIQNPRYQVTQFGKPVTLSCSQTLNHNVMYWYQQKSSQAPKLLFHYYDKDFNNEADTPDNFQSRRPNTSFCFLDIRSPGLGDTAMYLCATSRDRDGISYNEQFFGPGTRLTVL.

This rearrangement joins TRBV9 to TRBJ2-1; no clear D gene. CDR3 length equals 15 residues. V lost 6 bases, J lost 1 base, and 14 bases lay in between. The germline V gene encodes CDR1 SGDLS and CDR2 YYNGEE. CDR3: CASNDLKVSYNEQFF. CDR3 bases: TGTGCCAGCAACGACCTGAAGGTATCCTACAATGAGCAGTTCTTC.

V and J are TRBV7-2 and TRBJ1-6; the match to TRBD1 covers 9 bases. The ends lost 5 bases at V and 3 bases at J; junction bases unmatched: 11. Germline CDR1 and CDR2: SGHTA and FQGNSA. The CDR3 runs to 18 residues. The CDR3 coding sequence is TGTGCCAGCAGCCACTCCCGGGACAGGGCAGACTATAATTCACCCCTCCACTTT. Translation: CASSHSRDRADYNSPLHF. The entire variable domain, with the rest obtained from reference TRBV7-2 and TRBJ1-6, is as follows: GAGVSQSPSNKVTEKGKDVELRCDPISGHTALYWYRQSLGQGLEFLIYFQGNSAPDKSGLPSDRFSAERTGGSVSTLTIQRTQQEDSAVYLCASSHSRDRADYNSPLHFGNGTRLTVT.

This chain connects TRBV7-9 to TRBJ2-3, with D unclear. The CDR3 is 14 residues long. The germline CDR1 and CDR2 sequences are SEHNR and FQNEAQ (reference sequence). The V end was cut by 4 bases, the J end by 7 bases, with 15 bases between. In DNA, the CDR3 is TGTGCCAGCAGCTGGGAATCCGAGTGGAATACGCAGTATTTT. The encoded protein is CASSWESEWNTQYF. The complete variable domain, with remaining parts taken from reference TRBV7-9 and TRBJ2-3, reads DTGVSQNPRHKITKRGQNVTFRCDPISEHNRLYWYRQTLGQGPEFLTYFQNEAQLEKSRLLSDRFSAERPKGSFSTLEIQRTEQGDSAMYLCASSWESEWNTQYFGPGTRLTVL.

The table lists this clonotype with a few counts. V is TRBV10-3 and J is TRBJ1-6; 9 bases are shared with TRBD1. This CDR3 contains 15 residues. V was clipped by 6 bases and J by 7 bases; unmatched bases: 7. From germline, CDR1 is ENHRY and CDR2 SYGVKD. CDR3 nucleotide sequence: TGTGCCATCAGCCGGACAGGGGATGGGAATTCACCCCTCCACTTT. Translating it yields CAISRTGDGNSPLHF.

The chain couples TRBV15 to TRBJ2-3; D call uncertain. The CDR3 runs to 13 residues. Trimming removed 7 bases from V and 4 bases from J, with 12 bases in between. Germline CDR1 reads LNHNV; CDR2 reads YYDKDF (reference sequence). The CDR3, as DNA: TGTGCCACCACCGCACGACTGGCAGATACGCAGTATTTT. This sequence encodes CATTARLADTQYF.